The sample holds many counts of the clone carrying this T cell receptor (beta chain). The antigen is unknown. The source of the sample is a study of spatial heterogeneity in lung cancer. About the study: Across the raw uncorrected reads, a unique TCR and UMI combination was observed, on average, more than ten times. The study, taken as a whole, reports: Among blood samples, ubiquitous expanded tumor TCRs appeared more at resection than at follow-up.

Time point meaning: sample taken at primary tumor resection. Sequencing was performed on whole RNA extracted from tumor and nontumor lung tissue, or from frozen PBMC, and the material was left unsorted. More than 70 TRACERx patients with early, untreated non-small cell lung cancer donated samples. Carried by each TCR cDNA molecule was a unique molecular identifier. TCRdb re-called the 5' RACE reads with MiXCR, one entry per CDR3 protein. Of 55,000 to 75,000 distinct CDR3 sequences detected, 7% to 10% appear once; the ten largest clones hold over 13%. Germline V gene lookup returns CDR1 SEHNR and CDR2 FQNEAQ (reference sequence). This CDR3 has 15 amino acids. Trimming removed 7 bases at V and 2 bases at J, with 14 bases between.

J is TRBJ2-2 and V is TRBV7-9; D call uncertain. Sequenced here: PBMCs, sampled at surgery. The clonotype comes from a female donor with early-stage non-small cell lung cancer. Written as DNA, the CDR3 is TGTGCCAGCAATCAGTCCCCAAGAAACACCGGGGAGCTGTTTTTT. This codes for CASNQSPRNTGELFF.